Listed here are 25 T cell receptor beta chains from one sample, sequenced in a study of blood T cell repertoires in COVID-19. Only in-frame clones appear in the TCRdb table, and some are missing; sequencing was by immunoSEQ multiplex PCR. The table includes some 150,000 clones, 80% detected once. Sequenced: peripheral blood. Receptors originate from a man in his 60s with acute or convalescent COVID-19.

The table lists this clone with a count of one. V is TRBV18 and J is TRBJ1-6, with 12 positions matching TRBD1. Germline V gene sequence: CDR1 KGHSH, CDR2 LQKENI. The CDR3 extends over 16 amino acids. The trim removed 4 bases at V and 7 bases at J, leaving 5 bases unmatched. This CDR3 reads CASSLGTGGTNSPLHF. DNA of the CDR3: TGTGCCAGCTCACTCGGGACAGGGGGCACGAATTCACCCCTCCACTTT.

This chain joins TRBV4-3 and TRBJ1-2; TRBD1 matches at 8 bases. This CDR3 is 16 amino acids long. Unmatched junction bases numbered 5, after V lost 0 bases and J lost 2 bases. In germline, CDR1 is LGHNA, CDR2 YSLEER. CDR3 in DNA: TGCGCCAGCAGCCAAGATGGGAGGACAGGGAACTATGGCTACACCTTC. As protein: CASSQDGRTGNYGYTF.

The rearrangement links TRBV2 to TRBJ2-2; 9 positions agree with TRBD2. Germline lookup yields CDR1 SNHLY and CDR2 FYNNEI. There are 15 residues in the CDR3. The trim removed 4 bases at V and 4 bases at J, leaving 4 bases unmatched. The CDR3: CASSGGGAGTGELFF. For the CDR3, the DNA is TGTGCCAGCAGTGGCGGGGGGGCCGGCACCGGGGAGCTGTTTTTT.

This clone was recorded a few times. The chain combines TRBV29-1 with TRBJ1-1; D gene uncertain. Germline assignment: CDR1 SQVTM and CDR2 ANQGSEA. This CDR3 comprises 11 residues. V lost 4 bases and J 7 bases, leaving 10 bases between the germline ends. CDR3 sequence (DNA): TGCAGCGTTGTGAGGTCGGTTGAAGCTTTCTTT. This codes for CSVVRSVEAFF. Complete variable domain (other parts from reference TRBV29-1 and TRBJ1-1): SAVISQKPSRDICQRGTSLTIQCQVDSQVTMMFWYRQQPGQSLTLIATANQGSEATYESGFVIDKFPISRPNLTFSTLTVSNMSPEDSSIYLCSVVRSVEAFFGQGTRLTVV.

The chain uses TRBV9 and TRBJ1-3, with TRBD1 matching 9 bases. CDR3 length: 15 amino acids. Germline-derived CDR1 and CDR2 are SGDLS and YYNGEE. J lost 4 bases, V lost 3 bases, and 5 bases had no gene match. The CDR3, as DNA: TGTGCCAGCAGCGCCCCCGGGACAGGGGGAAACACCATATATTTT. It encodes CASSAPGTGGNTIYF.

In this sample, this clone turned up once. The chain employs TRBV6-4 and TRBJ2-1, with D possibly TRBD2 on 6 matching bases. Germline CDR1 MRHNA, CDR2 SNTAGT. This CDR3 contains 16 residues. The V and J ends lost 4 bases and 2 bases respectively, with 15 bases between them. The chain's CDR3 is CASSALGGITYNEQFF. CDR3 coding DNA: TGTGCCAGCAGTGCCTTGGGCGGGATCACCTACAATGAGCAGTTCTTC.

The chain links TRBV7-2 to TRBJ2-2; D perhaps matches TRBD1 (6 bases). The CDR3 sequence is 15 residues long. V was cut by 1 base and J by 3 bases, with 9 bases left in between. Germline V gives CDR1 SGHTA, CDR2 FQGNSA. The CDR3 nucleotides are TGTGCCAGCAGCTTAGTTCAGGGGTACACCGGGGAGCTGTTTTTT. It codes for CASSLVQGYTGELFF.

The chain combines TRBV6-6 with TRBJ2-7; D gene uncertain. CDR3 length equals 15 residues. Germline-derived CDR1 and CDR2 are MNHNY and SVGAGI (reference sequence). The V and J ends lost 6 bases and 0 bases respectively, with 15 bases between them. CDR3 in DNA: TGTGCCAGCAGCTACGGGCACGTTCGCTCCTACGAGCAGTACTTC. Residues: CASSYGHVRSYEQYF.

The chain links TRBV4-3 to TRBJ2-2; perhaps TRBD2 as D (5 bases). Per the germline V gene, CDR1 is LGHNA and CDR2 is YSLEER. This CDR3 has 19 residues. The V end was cut by 1 base, the J end by 0 bases, with 18 bases between. In DNA, the CDR3 is TGCGCCAGCAGCCAAGGATTACTCCTAGCTGTCACGAACACCGGGGAGCTGTTTTTT. It is translated as CASSQGLLLAVTNTGELFF.

V and J are TRBV28 and TRBJ2-5, with D perhaps matching TRBD1 (6 bases). The ends were cut back, 6 bases at V and 1 base at J, with 15 bases in the middle. The CDR3 contains 15 residues. The germline V gene encodes CDR1 MDHEN and CDR2 SYDVKM. The CDR3 DNA reads as TGTGCCAGCAGGGGCTCAGGGGCCGCCCAAGAGACCCAGTACTTC. Its protein is CASRGSGAAQETQYF.

The rearrangement links TRBV6-2 or TRBV6-3 to TRBJ2-7; no clear D gene. The germline gives CDR1 MNHEY, CDR2 SVGEGT. V was trimmed by 4 bases and J by 4 bases, leaving 8 bases between them. The CDR3 loop spans 12 amino acids. CDR3 bases: TGTGCCAGCAGTTCCGACACGTACGAGCAGTACTTC. This translates into CASSSDTYEQYF.

V usage is TRBV25-1 and J usage is TRBJ1-5, with TRBD1 matching over 8 bases. The CDR3 has 14 amino acids. V lost 6 bases, J lost 7 bases, and 8 bases stayed unmatched. Germline values: CDR1 MGHDK, CDR2 SYGVNS. The CDR3 spells CASRASGGRQPQHF. The CDR3 DNA sequence: TGTGCCAGCAGAGCTTCAGGGGGCAGGCAGCCCCAGCATTTT.

This sequence joins TRBV2 and TRBJ1-5; TRBD1 might be the D (6 bases). CDR3 size: 14 residues. Looked up from germline, CDR1 is SNHLY and CDR2 is FYNNEI. Deletions cut 6 bases from V and 7 bases from J, with 16 bases between. The CDR3 region has the DNA TGTGCCAGCAGCCCTAGACAGGCTCGGCAGCCCCAGCATTTT. Its protein product is CASSPRQARQPQHF.

In the case of this clone: The same CDR3 is also encoded by other DNA sequences in this sample. This rearrangement joins TRBV9 to TRBJ1-6, with D unresolved. Trimming cost V 3 bases and J 0 bases, with 7 bases left between them. There are 15 residues in the CDR3. Germline values: CDR1 SGDLS, CDR2 YYNGEE. CDR3 loop: CASSAESSYNSPLHF. In nucleotides, the CDR3 is TGTGCCAGCAGCGCGGAGAGCTCCTATAATTCACCCCTCCACTTT.

The CDR3 nucleotides are TGTGCCAGCAGCGTAGAAGGGAGCGGGGGAACAGATACGCAGTATTTT. Translating gives CASSVEGSGGTDTQYF. The gene calls are TRBV9 and TRBJ2-3, with 8 bases fitting TRBD2. J was trimmed by 3 bases and V by 0 bases; bases with no gene match: 6. The CDR3 loop spans 16 amino acids. Germline CDR1 is SGDLS and CDR2 is YYNGEE.

This chain links TRBV28 with TRBJ1-6; 7 positions match TRBD1. CDR3 length: 14 residues. Germline CDR1 reads MDHEN; CDR2 reads SYDVKM. Unmatched junction bases numbered 7, after V lost 4 bases and J lost 10 bases. The CDR3 nucleotides are TGTGCCAGCAGTTACCCGGGACAGCTGTCACCCCTCCACTTT. Translated, it gives CASSYPGQLSPLHF. The full variable domain, completed using reference TRBV28 and TRBJ1-6, is DVKVTQSSRYLVKRTGEKVFLECVQDMDHENMFWYRQDPGLGLRLIYFSYDVKMKEKGDIPEGYSVSREKKERFSLILESASTNQTSMYLCASSYPGQLSPLHFGNGTRLTVT.

The gene calls are TRBV7-9 and TRBJ1-2; no clear D. This CDR3 is built from 15 residues. Deletions cut 4 bases from V and 0 bases from J, with 12 bases between. Germline V CDR1 and CDR2: SEHNR, FQNEAQ (reference sequence). CDR3 residues: CASSSKGGSNYGYTF. In DNA form, the CDR3 reads TGTGCCAGCAGCTCAAAAGGAGGCTCTAACTATGGCTACACCTTC.

The genes are TRBV7-2 and TRBJ1-2, with 7 nucleotides matching TRBD1. The CDR3 spans 14 residues. Germline assignment: CDR1 SGHTA and CDR2 FQGNSA. The trim removed 5 bases at V and 4 bases at J, leaving 7 bases unmatched. The CDR3: CASSPLGQVYGYTF. The CDR3 nucleotides are TGTGCCAGCAGCCCGCTCGGACAGGTCTATGGCTACACCTTC. Drawing the rest from reference TRBV7-2 and TRBJ1-2, the complete variable domain is GAGVSQSPSNKVTEKGKDVELRCDPISGHTALYWYRQSLGQGLEFLIYFQGNSAPDKSGLPSDRFSAERTGGSVSTLTIQRTQQEDSAVYLCASSPLGQVYGYTFGSGTRLTVV.

The chain recombines TRBV30 with TRBJ2-3, with 7 bases lining up with TRBD2. The CDR3 contains 12 residues. From germline, CDR1 is GTSNPN and CDR2 SVGIG (reference sequence). Trimming at V came to 3 bases and at J to 9 bases, leaving 6 bases not matched to a gene. DNA of the CDR3: TGTGCCTGGAGGTCCTCCGGGAGGACGCAGTATTTT. Translated: CAWRSSGRTQYF.

The rearrangement joins TRBV19 to TRBJ2-5, with 10 bases matching TRBD1. Looked up from germline, CDR1 is LNHDA and CDR2 is SQIVND (reference sequence). V lost 5 bases and J lost 5; bases outside the gene matches: 14. The CDR3 is made up of 17 amino acids. The CDR3 spells CASSFPVSTGGLETQYF. The DNA for the CDR3 is TGTGCCAGTAGTTTTCCTGTCTCGACAGGGGGCTTGGAGACCCAGTACTTC.

This clone was observed a handful of times. The chain recombines TRBV6-5 with TRBJ1-5, with a possible D match to TRBD1 (5 bases). CDR1 MNHEY and CDR2 SVGAGI come from the germline V gene. The V and J ends lost 6 bases and 10 bases respectively, with 16 bases between them. CDR3 length equals 13 residues. CDR3 DNA sequence: TGTGCCAGCAGGGGGGAACTGCGGGATCCCCAGCATTTT. Translated, it gives CASRGELRDPQHF.

The gene calls are TRBV7-2 and TRBJ2-5; TRBD2 aligns across 15 bases. There are 18 residues in the CDR3. With 4 bases clipped from V and 0 bases from J, the junction kept 6 bases outside the gene matches. CDR1 is SGHTA, CDR2 FQGNSA, per germline. The CDR3 coding sequence is TGTGCCAGCAGCTCCGGGACTAGCGGGGGGTCCTACCAAGAGACCCAGTACTTC. This gives the protein CASSSGTSGGSYQETQYF.

The CDR3 region has the DNA TGTGCCAGCAGGCCCCCACAGGGCTCCTATGGCTACACCTTC. Residues: CASRPPQGSYGYTF. The genes are TRBV28 and TRBJ1-2; D is perhaps TRBD1 (6 bases). Germline lookup yields CDR1 MDHEN and CDR2 SYDVKM. This CDR3 contains 14 residues. V was pared by 6 bases and J by 4 bases, with 15 bases between.

The chain carries TRBV3-1 (or the pseudogene TRBV3-2) and TRBJ2-2; the D gene is possibly TRBD1 (6 bases). The CDR3 contains 16 residues. Germline V CDR1 and CDR2: LGHDT, YNNKEL (reference sequence). Between the trimmed V and J ends, which lost 2 bases and 3 bases, there was a span of 13 bases. The CDR3 is CASSQRTGWDTGELFF. The CDR3 nucleotides are TGTGCCAGCAGCCAACGTACAGGGTGGGACACCGGGGAGCTGTTTTTT.

The chain joins TRBV7-2 to TRBJ2-2; D is unclear. This CDR3 has 16 amino acids. CDR1 and CDR2 from the germline V gene are SGHTA and FQGNSA. V gave up 1 base and J gave up 1 base, with 10 bases separating them. The CDR3 region is CASSLGPGLNTGELFF. CDR3 nucleotides: TGTGCCAGCAGCTTAGGACCAGGTTTGAACACCGGGGAGCTGTTTTTT.